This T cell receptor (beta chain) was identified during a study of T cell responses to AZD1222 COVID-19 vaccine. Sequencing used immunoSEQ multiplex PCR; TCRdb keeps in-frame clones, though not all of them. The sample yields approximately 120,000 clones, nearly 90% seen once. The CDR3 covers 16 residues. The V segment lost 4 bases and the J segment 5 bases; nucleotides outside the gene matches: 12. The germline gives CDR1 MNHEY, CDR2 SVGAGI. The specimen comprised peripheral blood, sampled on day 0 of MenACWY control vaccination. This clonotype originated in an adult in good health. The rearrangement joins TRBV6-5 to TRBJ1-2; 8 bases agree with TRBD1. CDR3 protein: CASSSHPDRDWYGYTF. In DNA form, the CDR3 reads TGTGCCAGCAGTTCCCACCCGGACAGGGACTGGTATGGCTACACCTTC.